A single sample is the source of the 13 T cell receptor beta chains below, sequenced in a study of tumor-infiltrating lymphocytes in primary liver carcinoma. Researchers drew blood RNA from unsorted whole blood and extracted germline DNA as well. From around 0.5 ug of total RNA, TCR beta-specific cDNA was reverse-transcribed using a constant-region primer. Libraries covering TCR beta were generated through three nested multiplex PCR rounds (using a slightly modified ARM-PCR). TRBV1-TRBV30 forward and Cbeta reverse primers drove the first two approximately 10-cycle rounds. Via MiXCR, TCRdb re-called the multiplex PCR reads, giving one row per CDR3 protein. The sample has hundreds of thousands of distinct CDR3 sequences, 50% to 60% seen once. Sequencing was performed on peripheral blood. These receptors originate from a woman aged 25-40 years with primary liver carcinoma and hepatitis B virus infection.

This clonotype was observed a single time. An end of the junction differs from the germline gene, which may be a read error. The V and J genes are TRBV10-3 and TRBJ2-1, with 7 nucleotides matching TRBD2. Germline V gives CDR1 ENHRY, CDR2 SYGVKD. The CDR3 has 16 amino acids. CDR3 region: CAVRAGGGRAYNEQFF. In DNA form, the CDR3 reads TGTGCCGTCAGGGCAGGCGGTGGGAGGGCCTACAATGAACAGTTCTTC.

The rearrangement joins TRBV11-3 to TRBJ1-1, with D possibly matching TRBD1 (5 bases). V lost 8 bases to trimming and J lost 4 bases, with 20 bases between them. CDR3 length: 15 residues. The germline V gene has CDR1 SGHNT and CDR2 YENEEA. CDR3 loop: CASSSRAGQSTEAFF. CDR3 DNA sequence: TGTGCCAGCTCGAGCAGGGCAGGGCAGAGCACTGAAGCTTTCTTT.

The rearrangement links TRBV5-4 to TRBJ2-3; no clear D. Germline V gives CDR1 SGHNT, CDR2 YYREEE (reference sequence). This CDR3 contains 12 residues. Deletions cut 7 bases from V and 0 bases from J, with 6 bases between. CDR3 sequence (DNA): TGTGCCAGCCGTTCTAGCACAGATACGCAGTATTTT. Its protein is CASRSSTDTQYF.

About this clonotype: The junction and the germline gene differ at one end; a read error may be behind it. The chain has TRBV11-1 and TRBJ2-7; a weak D match, TRBD1 (5 bases). This CDR3 region has 18 residues. CDR1 SGHAT and CDR2 FQDESV come from the germline V gene (reference sequence). CDR3 protein: CASSSLRSPGATSYERYF. In nucleotides, the CDR3 is TGTGCCAGCAGCTCACTACGAAGCCCTGGGGCGACAAGTTACGAGCGGTACTTC. Filled out from reference TRBV11-1 and TRBJ2-7, the complete variable domain reads EAEVAQSPRYKITEKSQAVAFWCDPISGHATLYWYRQILGQGPELLVQFQDESVVDDSQLPKDRFSAERLKGVDSTLKIQPAELGDSAMYLCASSSLRSPGATSYERYFGPGTRLTVT.

The rearrangement uses TRBV11-3 and TRBJ2-1; D remains unclear. Germline V CDR1 and CDR2: SGHNT, YENEEA. V was clipped by 3 bases and J by 2 bases, with 8 bases between them. The CDR3 contains 14 residues. The CDR3 bases are TGTGCCAGCAGCTTCGCCGACCCCTACAATGAGCAGTTCTTC. Protein: CASSFADPYNEQFF.

This clonotype was counted at least ten times. This chain joins TRBV4-3 and TRBJ2-3; D may be TRBD2 (6 bases). This CDR3 is built from 14 residues. Germline assignment: CDR1 LGHNA and CDR2 YSLEER. V gave up 4 bases and J gave up 1 base, with 9 bases separating them. CDR3 nucleotides: TGCGCCAGCAGCCGGATAGCGGGCACAGATACGCAGTATTTT. Its translation is CASSRIAGTDTQYF.

In regard to this clonotype: One junction end disagrees with the germline gene, perhaps due to a read error. The chain is built from TRBV11-2 and TRBJ2-1; D unresolved. Germline lookup yields CDR1 SGHAT and CDR2 FQNNGV. This CDR3 spans 16 amino acids. DNA of the CDR3: TGTGCTAGCAGCACTTCGAAAGGGCCCGGTTCCAATGAGCAGTTCTTC. It encodes CASSTSKGPGSNEQFF.

This clonotype appeared a few times. The chain uses TRBV6-4 and TRBJ1-1, with 10 bases aligning to TRBD1. CDR1 MRHNA and CDR2 SNTAGT come from the germline V gene. The junction had 14 bases not matched to a gene; V was cut back by 9 bases and J by 1 base. This CDR3 contains 17 residues. Here the CDR3 reads CASKGRQGATTNTEAFF. CDR3 nucleotide sequence: TGTGCCAGTAAGGGTCGACAGGGGGCTACGACGAACACTGAAGCTTTCTTT.

The chain has TRBV24-1 and TRBJ2-1; D is undetermined. Germline loops: CDR1 KGHDR, CDR2 SFDVKD. The CDR3 has 14 amino acids. Trimming took off 3 bases at V and 7 bases at J, with 12 bases between the two ends. This CDR3 is CATSDPRRRNEQFF. In DNA, the CDR3 is TGTGCCACCAGTGATCCCCGAAGGCGAAATGAGCAGTTCTTC.

Comments on this clonotype: In this CDR3 the conserved last residue, phenylalanine or tryptophan, is missing, so a read error is likely. CDR3 in amino acids: CASSLGGWGGDDSPLHY. The CDR3 nucleotides are TGTGCCAGCAGCTTAGGCGGTTGGGGGGGTGACGATTCACCCCTCCACTAT. The chain recombines TRBV13 with TRBJ1-6; the D gene is possibly TRBD1 (5 bases). The CDR3 totals 17 residues. V was trimmed by 0 bases and J by 8 bases, leaving 17 bases between them. Germline V gene sequence: CDR1 PRHDT, CDR2 FYEKMQ (reference sequence).

As regards this clonotype: A much larger clone lies a single base off, so this may be a read error. V and J are TRBV6-6 and TRBJ2-7, with 7 positions matching TRBD2. Germline loops: CDR1 MNHNY, CDR2 SVGAGI (reference sequence). This CDR3 spans 15 amino acids. The CDR3 bases are TGTGCCAGCAGCCGAGAGGGACTATGGGGCGACGAGAAGTACTTC. It is translated as CASSREGLWGDEKYF.

The chain carries TRBV6-2 or TRBV6-3 and TRBJ2-2; the D is unclear. V was shortened by 6 bases and J by 6 bases, with 17 bases between the two germline ends. CDR3 length: 15 residues. Germline assignment: CDR1 MNHEY and CDR2 SVGEGT. The DNA of the CDR3 is TGTGCCAGCAGATCGGCCGGTACAGCACCCGGGGAGCTGTTTTTT. Translation: CASRSAGTAPGELFF.

This clonotype was seen ten or more times. The chain carries TRBV29-1 and TRBJ2-3, with D uncertain. The germline V gene encodes CDR1 SQVTM and CDR2 ANQGSEA. Trimming left V 5 bases short and J 5 bases short, with 14 bases between. CDR3 size: 13 residues. This chain's CDR3 is CSVTASARDTQYF. The CDR3 coding sequence is TGCAGCGTTACAGCCAGCGCACGAGATACGCAGTATTTT.